A selection of T cell receptor beta chains follows, all from one sample in a study of PD-1 blockade in classical Hodgkin lymphoma. The data were produced by immunoSEQ multiplex PCR, yet TCRdb's version contains in-frame clones alone and is incomplete. The table includes some 17,000 clones, roughly 87% detected once. Material: peripheral blood mononuclear cells (PBMCs), obtained before the second cycle of nivolumab. The receptors stem from a human donor with classical Hodgkin lymphoma. Both conserved end residues are part of each CDR3. A D gene is named only where the DNA matches it firmly. Clone sizes are given selectively: once, few, many, or a class where the clone is expanded.

V gene	D gene	J gene	clone size	CDR3 protein	CDR3 DNA
TRBV7-8	-	TRBJ2-7	-	CASSLQHTPYEQYF	TGTGCCAGCAGCTTGCAACACACCCCCTACGAGCAGTACTTC
TRBV7-8	TRBD1	TRBJ1-1	-	CASSMTGDPNTEAFF	TGTGCCAGCAGCATGACAGGGGACCCGAACACTGAAGCTTTCTTT
TRBV9	-	TRBJ1-4	-	CASSVGTESPNEKLFF	TGTGCCAGCAGCGTAGGTACGGAAAGTCCTAATGAAAAACTGTTTTTT
TRBV28	-	TRBJ2-7	-	CASSLAGGRYEQYF	TGTGCCAGCAGTTTAGCTGGGGGACGGTACGAGCAGTACTTC
TRBV14	-	TRBJ1-5	-	CASSPRDGSGRPQHF	TGTGCCAGCAGCCCCCGGGACGGGTCCGGGAGGCCCCAGCATTTT
TRBV7-9	TRBD1	TRBJ2-4	-	CASRPGQGANIQYF	TGTGCCAGCAGGCCGGGACAGGGGGCAAACATTCAGTACTTC
TRBV5-6	-	TRBJ1-1	hyperexpanded	CASSLVGKTEAFF	TGTGCCAGCAGCTTGGTAGGGAAGACTGAAGCTTTCTTT
TRBV10-3	-	TRBJ1-5	-	CAISENREINQPQHF	TGTGCCATCAGTGAGAATCGGGAAATCAATCAGCCCCAGCATTTT
TRBV5-4	-	TRBJ2-3	-	CASSSPPLTDTQYF	TGTGCCAGCAGCTCCCCACCGCTCACAGATACGCAGTATTTT
TRBV7-6	-	TRBJ1-5	-	CASGLGGDNQPQHF	TGTGCCAGCGGACTGGGGGGCGACAATCAGCCCCAGCATTTT
TRBV4-2	-	TRBJ1-2	-	CASSPGGQGDFYGYTF	TGTGCCAGCAGCCCCGGGGGGCAGGGAGACTTCTATGGCTACACCTTC
TRBV2	TRBD1	TRBJ1-1	-	CATTNPGQGNTEAFF	TGTGCCACTACTAATCCGGGACAGGGGAACACTGAAGCTTTCTTT
TRBV9	-	TRBJ2-3	-	CASSPFTLGDTQYF	TGTGCCAGCAGCCCCTTTACTCTGGGGGATACGCAGTATTTT
TRBV7-6	TRBD1	TRBJ1-1	few	CASSLAEIWDSQNTEAFF	TGTGCCAGCAGCTTAGCGGAAATCTGGGACAGTCAGAACACTGAAGCTTTCTTT
TRBV19	-	TRBJ1-6	-	CASSIPSRANSPLHF	TGTGCCAGTAGTATCCCGAGCAGGGCGAATTCACCCCTCCACTTT
TRBV19	-	TRBJ1-2	-	CASSPGGLNYGYTF	TGTGCCAGTAGCCCAGGAGGGCTTAACTATGGCTACACCTTC
TRBV6-5	-	TRBJ1-2	-	CASSNLIGPYGYTF	TGTGCCAGCAGTAACCTCATTGGACCCTATGGCTACACCTTC
TRBV11-2	TRBD1	TRBJ2-1	-	CASSLGTGVDEQFF	TGTGCCAGCAGCTTAGGTACAGGGGTCGATGAGCAGTTCTTC
TRBV7-3	-	TRBJ2-1	-	CASSLAGDNEQFF	TGTGCCAGCAGCCTCGCCGGTGACAATGAGCAGTTCTTC
TRBV4-2	TRBD2	TRBJ2-1	-	CASSQETSGGSEQFF	TGTGCCAGCAGCCAGGAGACTAGCGGGGGAAGTGAGCAGTTCTTC
TRBV30	-	TRBJ2-7	-	CAWSVRWLARPYEQYF	TGTGCCTGGAGTGTAAGATGGCTAGCGCGACCCTACGAGCAGTACTTC
TRBV5-1	TRBD1	TRBJ2-7	once	CASSSGTGIEQYF	TGCGCCAGCAGCTCCGGGACAGGGATCGAGCAGTACTTC
TRBV11-3	TRBD1	TRBJ2-7	once	CASSAPGQGGKQYF	TGTGCCAGCAGCGCCCCGGGACAGGGGGGGAAGCAGTACTTC
TRBV19	-	TRBJ1-1	-	CASSPLAGFTEAFF	TGTGCCAGTAGTCCCTTGGCTGGTTTCACTGAAGCTTTCTTT
TRBV4-2	-	TRBJ1-2	few	CASSQELTGYGYTF	TGTGCCAGCAGCCAAGAATTAACAGGCTATGGCTACACCTTC
TRBV7-6	-	TRBJ1-1	-	CASSIDIGTEAFF	TGTGCCAGCAGCATTGATATAGGCACTGAAGCTTTCTTT
TRBV7-3	-	TRBJ2-3	-	CASNRGGPSTDTQYF	TGTGCCAGCAACCGGGGCGGGCCTAGCACAGATACGCAGTATTTT
TRBV7-9	TRBD1	TRBJ1-1	-	CASSSTGGNTEAFF	TGTGCCAGCAGCTCAACAGGGGGGAACACTGAAGCTTTCTTT
TRBV6-4	-	TRBJ2-6	-	CASSEGFSGANVLTF	TGTGCCAGCAGTGAGGGGTTCTCTGGGGCCAACGTCCTGACTTTC
TRBV6-5	-	TRBJ1-5	-	CASSYEDRYQPQHF	TGTGCCAGCAGTTACGAGGACAGATATCAGCCCCAGCATTTT
TRBV28	-	TRBJ2-5	-	CASSLFRPGETQYF	TGTGCCAGCAGTTTGTTCCGCCCCGGGGAGACCCAGTACTTC
TRBV4-3	-	TRBJ2-3	once	CASSQSSTGYGLRNTQYF	TGCGCCAGCAGCCAGTCCTCTACAGGGTACGGTTTACGGAATACGCAGTATTTT
TRBV23-1	-	TRBJ2-5	-	CASSQLWAGEETQYF	TGCGCCAGCAGTCAATTATGGGCCGGGGAAGAGACCCAGTACTTC
TRBV5-1	-	TRBJ1-1	-	CASSKDSANTEAFF	TGCGCCAGCAGCAAGGACAGCGCGAACACTGAAGCTTTCTTT
TRBV20-1	-	TRBJ2-1	-	CSASGYNEQFF	TGCAGTGCTAGCGGGTACAATGAGCAGTTCTTC
TRBV13	-	TRBJ2-3	-	CASGSTIGVVGDTQYF	TGTGCCAGCGGATCGACGATCGGGGTGGTGGGAGATACGCAGTATTTT
TRBV2	TRBD2	TRBJ2-1	-	CASSVGTSGDEQFF	TGTGCCAGCAGTGTGGGGACTAGCGGGGATGAGCAGTTCTTC
TRBV2	TRBD2	TRBJ2-5	-	CASGPGLAGGGETQYF	TGTGCCAGCGGCCCGGGACTAGCGGGGGGCGGGGAGACCCAGTACTTC
TRBV5-4	TRBD1	TRBJ1-2	-	CASSKGQANYGYTF	TGTGCCAGCAGCAAGGGACAGGCGAACTATGGCTACACCTTC
TRBV6-5	-	TRBJ1-1	-	CASSYSTEGPKLGTFF	TGTGCCAGCAGTTACTCAACGGAGGGCCCTAAACTAGGAACTTTCTTT
TRBV19	-	TRBJ1-2	few	CASNSENYGYTF	TGTGCCAGTAATTCGGAGAACTATGGCTACACCTTC
TRBV7-9	TRBD1	TRBJ2-1	-	CASSLGGGYYGQFF	TGTGCCAGCAGCTTAGGAGGGGGCTATTACGGGCAGTTCTTC
TRBV15	-	TRBJ1-1	once	CATRETAGVQNTEAFF	TGTGCCACCCGAGAAACAGCAGGGGTTCAGAACACTGAAGCTTTCTTT
TRBV30	-	TRBJ1-2	few	CAWSFAASTPYGYTF	TGTGCCTGGAGTTTTGCGGCCTCTACTCCCTATGGCTACACCTTC
TRBV5-1	-	TRBJ1-2	once	CASSLAGGLTGYTF	TGCGCCAGCAGCTTGGCGGGGGGGTTAACTGGCTACACCTTC